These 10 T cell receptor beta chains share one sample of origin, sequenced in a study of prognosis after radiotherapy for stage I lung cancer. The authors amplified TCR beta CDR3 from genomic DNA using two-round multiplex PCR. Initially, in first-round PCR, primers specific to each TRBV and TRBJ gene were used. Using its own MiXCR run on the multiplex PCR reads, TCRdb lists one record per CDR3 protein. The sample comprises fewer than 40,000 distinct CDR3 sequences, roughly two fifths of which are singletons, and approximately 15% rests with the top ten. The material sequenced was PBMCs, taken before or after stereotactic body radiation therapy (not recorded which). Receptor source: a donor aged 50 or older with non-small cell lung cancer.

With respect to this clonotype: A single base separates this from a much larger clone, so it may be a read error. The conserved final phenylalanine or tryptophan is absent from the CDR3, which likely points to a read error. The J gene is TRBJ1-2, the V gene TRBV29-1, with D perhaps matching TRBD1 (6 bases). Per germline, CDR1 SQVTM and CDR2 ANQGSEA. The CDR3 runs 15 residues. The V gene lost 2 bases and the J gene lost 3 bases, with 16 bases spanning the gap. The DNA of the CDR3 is TGCAGCGTTGAACAGGGGAATGGCCTGGACTATGGCTACACCCTC. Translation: CSVEQGNGLDYGYTL.

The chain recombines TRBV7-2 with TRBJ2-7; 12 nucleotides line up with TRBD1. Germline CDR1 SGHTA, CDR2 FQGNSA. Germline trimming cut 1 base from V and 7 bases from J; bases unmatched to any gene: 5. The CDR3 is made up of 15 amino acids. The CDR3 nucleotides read TGTGCCAGCAGCTTAGAAGGGACAGGGGGCAGGGAGCAGTACTTC. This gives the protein CASSLEGTGGREQYF.

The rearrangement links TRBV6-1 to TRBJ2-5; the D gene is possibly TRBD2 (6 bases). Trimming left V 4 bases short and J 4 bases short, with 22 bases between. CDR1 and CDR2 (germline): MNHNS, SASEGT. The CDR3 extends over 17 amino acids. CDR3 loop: CASSGTLAWGRGETQYF. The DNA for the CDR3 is TGTGCCAGCAGTGGCACTCTAGCGTGGGGGAGAGGAGAGACCCAGTACTTC.

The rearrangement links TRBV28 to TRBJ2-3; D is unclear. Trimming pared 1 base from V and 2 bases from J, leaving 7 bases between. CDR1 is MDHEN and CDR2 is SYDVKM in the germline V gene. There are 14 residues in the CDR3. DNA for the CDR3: TGTGCCAGCAGTTTATCGGGTATCACAGATACGCAGTATTTT. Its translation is CASSLSGITDTQYF.

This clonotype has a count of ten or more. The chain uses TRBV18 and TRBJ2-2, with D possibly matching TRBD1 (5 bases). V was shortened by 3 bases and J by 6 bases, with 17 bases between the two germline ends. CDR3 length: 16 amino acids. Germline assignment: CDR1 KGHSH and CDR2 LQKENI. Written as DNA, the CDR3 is TGTGCCAGCTCACCCCTCCCAGCCGTGGGGCCCGGGGAGCTGTTTTTT. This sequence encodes CASSPLPAVGPGELFF.

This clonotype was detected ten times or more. CDR3 sequence reads: CASSPPRGQSYEQYF. The DNA for the CDR3 is TGTGCCAGCTCACCCCCCCGTGGACAGAGCTACGAGCAGTACTTC. The chain has TRBV18 and TRBJ2-7, with D tentatively TRBD1 (6 bases). Trimming stripped 3 bases from V and 3 bases from J, with 15 bases between. From germline, CDR1 is KGHSH and CDR2 LQKENI. CDR3 length equals 15 residues.

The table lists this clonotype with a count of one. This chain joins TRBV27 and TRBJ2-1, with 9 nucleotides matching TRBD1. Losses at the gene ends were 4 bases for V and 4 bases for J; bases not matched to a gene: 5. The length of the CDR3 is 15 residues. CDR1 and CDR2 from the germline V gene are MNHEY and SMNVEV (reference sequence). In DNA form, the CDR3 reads TGTGCCAGCAGTTCCGGGACAGGGACGTACAATGAGCAGTTCTTC. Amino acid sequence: CASSSGTGTYNEQFF.

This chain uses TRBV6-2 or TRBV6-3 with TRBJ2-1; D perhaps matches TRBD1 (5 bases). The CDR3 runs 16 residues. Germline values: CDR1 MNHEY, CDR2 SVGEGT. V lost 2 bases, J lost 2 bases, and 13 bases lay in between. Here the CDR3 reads CASSYVRVGPYNEQFF. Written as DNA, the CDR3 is TGTGCCAGCAGTTACGTCAGGGTAGGGCCCTACAATGAGCAGTTCTTC.

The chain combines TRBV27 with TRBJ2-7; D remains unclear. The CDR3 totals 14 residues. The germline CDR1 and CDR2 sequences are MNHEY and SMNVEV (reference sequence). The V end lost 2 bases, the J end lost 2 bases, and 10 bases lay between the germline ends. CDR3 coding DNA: TGTGCCAGCAGTTTAAGGCCGAAAACCTACGAGCAGTACTTC. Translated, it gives CASSLRPKTYEQYF.

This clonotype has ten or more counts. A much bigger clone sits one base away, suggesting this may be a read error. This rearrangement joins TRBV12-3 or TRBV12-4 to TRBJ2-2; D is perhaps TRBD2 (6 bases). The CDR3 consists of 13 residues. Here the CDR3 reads CTSGLRVTGELFF. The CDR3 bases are TGTACCAGCGGGCTCAGGGTCACCGGGGAGCTGTTTTTT.